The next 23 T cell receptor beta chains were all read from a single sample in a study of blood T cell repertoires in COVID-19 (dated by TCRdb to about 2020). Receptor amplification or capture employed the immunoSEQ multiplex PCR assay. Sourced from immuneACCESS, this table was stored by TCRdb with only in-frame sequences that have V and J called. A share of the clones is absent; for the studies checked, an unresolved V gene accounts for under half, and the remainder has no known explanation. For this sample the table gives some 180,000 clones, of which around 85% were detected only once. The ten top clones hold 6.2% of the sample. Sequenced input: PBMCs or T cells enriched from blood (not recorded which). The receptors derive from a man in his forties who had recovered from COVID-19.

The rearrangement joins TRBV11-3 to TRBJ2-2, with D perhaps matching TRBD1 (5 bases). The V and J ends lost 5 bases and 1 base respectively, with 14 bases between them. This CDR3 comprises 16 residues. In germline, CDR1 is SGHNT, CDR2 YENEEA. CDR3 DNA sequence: TGTGCCAGCAGCCGAGGACAAGCCCTGAACACCGGGGAGCTGTTTTTT. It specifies CASSRGQALNTGELFF.

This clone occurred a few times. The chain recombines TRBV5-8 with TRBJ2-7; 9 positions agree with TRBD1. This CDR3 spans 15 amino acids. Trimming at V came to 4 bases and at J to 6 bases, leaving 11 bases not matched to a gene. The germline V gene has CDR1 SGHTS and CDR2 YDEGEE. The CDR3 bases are TGTGCCAGCAGCCGGTGGGACAGGGCTTTGTCCGAGCAGTACTTC. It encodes CASSRWDRALSEQYF.

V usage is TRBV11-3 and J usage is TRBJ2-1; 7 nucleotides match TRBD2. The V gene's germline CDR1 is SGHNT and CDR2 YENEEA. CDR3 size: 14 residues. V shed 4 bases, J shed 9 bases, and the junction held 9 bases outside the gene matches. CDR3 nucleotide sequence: TGTGCCAGCAGCTCTAGTGGCGGGGGACGTGAGCAGTTCTTC. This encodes CASSSSGGGREQFF.

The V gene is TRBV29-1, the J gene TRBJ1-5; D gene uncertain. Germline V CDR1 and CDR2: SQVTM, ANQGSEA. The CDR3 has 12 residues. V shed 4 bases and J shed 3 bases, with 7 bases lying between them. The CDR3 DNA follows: TGCAGCGTTGCCGGGGACAATCAGCCCCAGCATTTT. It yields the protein CSVAGDNQPQHF. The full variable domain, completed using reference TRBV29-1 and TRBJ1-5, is SAVISQKPSRDICQRGTSLTIQCQVDSQVTMMFWYRQQPGQSLTLIATANQGSEATYESGFVIDKFPISRPNLTFSTLTVSNMSPEDSSIYLCSVAGDNQPQHFGDGTRLSIL.

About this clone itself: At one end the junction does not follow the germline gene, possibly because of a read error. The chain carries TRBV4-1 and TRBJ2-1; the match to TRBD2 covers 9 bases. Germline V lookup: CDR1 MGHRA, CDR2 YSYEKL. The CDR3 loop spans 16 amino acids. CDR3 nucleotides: TGCGCCAGCAGCCAAGCCGGGACTAGCTCCCACAATGAGCAGTTCTTC. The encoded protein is CASSQAGTSSHNEQFF.

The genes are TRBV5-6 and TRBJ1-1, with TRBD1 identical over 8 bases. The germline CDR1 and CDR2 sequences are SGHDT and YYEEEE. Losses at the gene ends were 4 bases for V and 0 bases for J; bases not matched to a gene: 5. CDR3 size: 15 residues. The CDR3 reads CASSPRTGLNTEAFF. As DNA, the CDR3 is TGTGCCAGCAGCCCCAGGACAGGGTTGAACACTGAAGCTTTCTTT.

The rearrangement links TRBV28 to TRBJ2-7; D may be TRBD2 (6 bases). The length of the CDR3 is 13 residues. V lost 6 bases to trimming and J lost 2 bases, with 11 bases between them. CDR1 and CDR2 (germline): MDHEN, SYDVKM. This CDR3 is CASSLSGPYEQYF. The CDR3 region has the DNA TGTGCCAGCAGCCTTAGCGGACCCTACGAGCAGTACTTC.

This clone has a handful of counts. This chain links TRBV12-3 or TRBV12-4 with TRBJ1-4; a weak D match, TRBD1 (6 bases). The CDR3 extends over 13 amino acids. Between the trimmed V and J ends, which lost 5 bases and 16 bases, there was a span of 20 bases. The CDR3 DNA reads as TGTGCCAGCAGTAGGGGGTTCGCCTTGCCCCGGTTTTTT. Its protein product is CASSRGFALPRFF.

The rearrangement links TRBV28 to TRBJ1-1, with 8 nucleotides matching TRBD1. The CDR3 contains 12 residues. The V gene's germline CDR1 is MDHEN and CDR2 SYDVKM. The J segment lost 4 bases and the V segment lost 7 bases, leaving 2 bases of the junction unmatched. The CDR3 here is CASTDRATEAFF. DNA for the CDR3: TGTGCCAGCACGGACAGGGCCACTGAAGCTTTCTTT.

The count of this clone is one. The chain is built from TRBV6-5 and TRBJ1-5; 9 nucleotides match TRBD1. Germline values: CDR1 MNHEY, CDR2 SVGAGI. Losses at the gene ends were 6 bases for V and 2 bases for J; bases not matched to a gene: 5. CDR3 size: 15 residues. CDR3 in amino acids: CASRLRDRGNQPQHF. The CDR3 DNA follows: TGTGCCAGCAGACTCCGGGACAGGGGCAATCAGCCCCAGCATTTT.

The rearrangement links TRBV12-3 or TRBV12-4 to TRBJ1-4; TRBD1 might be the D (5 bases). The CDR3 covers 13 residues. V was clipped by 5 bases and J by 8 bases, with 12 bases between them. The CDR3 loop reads CASSPRAGEKLFF. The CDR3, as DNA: TGTGCCAGCAGTCCCAGGGCTGGAGAAAAACTGTTTTTT.

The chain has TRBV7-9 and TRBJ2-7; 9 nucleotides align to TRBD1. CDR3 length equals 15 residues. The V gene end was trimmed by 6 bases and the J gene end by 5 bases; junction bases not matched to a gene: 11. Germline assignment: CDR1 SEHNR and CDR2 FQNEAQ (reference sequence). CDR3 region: CASSPPGTGRHEQYF. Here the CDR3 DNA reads TGTGCCAGCAGTCCCCCGGGGACAGGGCGACACGAGCAGTACTTC.

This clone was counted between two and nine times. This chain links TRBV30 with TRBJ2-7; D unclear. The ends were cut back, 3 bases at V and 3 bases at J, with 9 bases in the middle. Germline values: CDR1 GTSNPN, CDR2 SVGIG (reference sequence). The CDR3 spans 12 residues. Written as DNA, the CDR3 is TGTGCCTGGAGGCTCCGCGGCTACGAGCAGTACTTC. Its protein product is CAWRLRGYEQYF.

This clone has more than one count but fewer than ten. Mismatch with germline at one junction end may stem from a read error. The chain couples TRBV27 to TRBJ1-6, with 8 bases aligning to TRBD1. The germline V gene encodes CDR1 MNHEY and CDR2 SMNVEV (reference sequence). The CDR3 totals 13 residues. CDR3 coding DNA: TGTGCCAGCAGTTCCGTCGTGACAGGGGTCCCCATTTTT. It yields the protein CASSSVVTGVPIF.

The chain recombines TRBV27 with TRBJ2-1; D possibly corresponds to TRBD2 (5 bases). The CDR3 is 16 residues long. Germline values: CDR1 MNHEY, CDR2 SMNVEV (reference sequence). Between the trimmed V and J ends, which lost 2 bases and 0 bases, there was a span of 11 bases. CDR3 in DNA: TGTGCCAGCAGTTTAACGGACTCGAGCTCCTACAATGAGCAGTTCTTC. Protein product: CASSLTDSSSYNEQFF.

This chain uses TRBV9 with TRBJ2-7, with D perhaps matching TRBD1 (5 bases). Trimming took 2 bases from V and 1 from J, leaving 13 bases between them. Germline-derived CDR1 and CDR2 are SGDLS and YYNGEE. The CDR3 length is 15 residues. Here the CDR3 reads CASSVQGTRSYEQYF. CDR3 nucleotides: TGTGCCAGCAGCGTTCAGGGTACAAGGTCCTACGAGCAGTACTTC.

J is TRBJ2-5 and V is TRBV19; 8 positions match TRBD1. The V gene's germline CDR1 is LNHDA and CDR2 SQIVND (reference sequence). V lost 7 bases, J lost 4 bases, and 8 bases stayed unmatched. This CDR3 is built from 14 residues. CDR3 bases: TGTGCCAGTACCGACAGGGGTCGGGGAGAGACCCAGTACTTC. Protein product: CASTDRGRGETQYF. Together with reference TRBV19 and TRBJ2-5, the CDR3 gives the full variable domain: DGGITQSPKYLFRKEGQNVTLSCEQNLNHDAMYWYRQDPGQGLRLIYYSQIVNDFQKGDIAEGYSVSREKKESFPLTVTSAQKNPTAFYLCASTDRGRGETQYFGPGTRLLVL.

The CDR3 nucleotides read TGCGCCAGCAGCCAAGACAGGGATCGAAGGCCCACAGATACGCAGTATTTT. It translates to CASSQDRDRRPTDTQYF. The chain combines TRBV4-1 with TRBJ2-3; possibly TRBD1 for D (5 bases). Germline CDR1 reads MGHRA; CDR2 reads YSYEKL. The CDR3 has 17 amino acids. V lost 0 bases and J lost 2, with 15 bases in between.

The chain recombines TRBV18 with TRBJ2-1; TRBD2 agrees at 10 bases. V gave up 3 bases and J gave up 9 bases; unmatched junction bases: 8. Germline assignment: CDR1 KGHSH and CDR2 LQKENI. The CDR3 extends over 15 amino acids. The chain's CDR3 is CASSPASGSYGEQFF. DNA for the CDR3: TGTGCCAGCTCACCGGCTAGCGGGAGTTATGGTGAGCAGTTCTTC.

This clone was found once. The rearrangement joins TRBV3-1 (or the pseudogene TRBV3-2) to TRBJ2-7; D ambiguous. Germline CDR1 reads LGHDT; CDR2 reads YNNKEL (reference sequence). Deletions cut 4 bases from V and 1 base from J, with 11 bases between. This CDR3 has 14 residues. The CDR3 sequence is CASSPGRQSYEQYF. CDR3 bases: TGTGCCAGCAGCCCAGGCCGACAATCCTACGAGCAGTACTTC.

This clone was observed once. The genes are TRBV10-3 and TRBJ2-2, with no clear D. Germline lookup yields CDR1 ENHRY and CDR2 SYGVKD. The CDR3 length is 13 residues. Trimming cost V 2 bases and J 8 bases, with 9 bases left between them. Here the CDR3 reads CAISEAAFGELFF. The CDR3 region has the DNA TGTGCCATCAGTGAGGCGGCATTTGGGGAGCTGTTTTTT.

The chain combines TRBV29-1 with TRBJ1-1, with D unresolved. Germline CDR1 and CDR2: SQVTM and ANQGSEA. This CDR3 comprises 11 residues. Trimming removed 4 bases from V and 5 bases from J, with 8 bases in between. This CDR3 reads CSVASQTEAFF. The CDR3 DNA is TGCAGCGTTGCGTCCCAGACTGAAGCTTTCTTT.

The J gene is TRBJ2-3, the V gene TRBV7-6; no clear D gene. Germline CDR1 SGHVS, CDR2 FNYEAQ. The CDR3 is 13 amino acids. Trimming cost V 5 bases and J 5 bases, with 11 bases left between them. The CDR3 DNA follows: TGTGCCAGCAGCCTATACCGCGGAGATACGCAGTATTTT. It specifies CASSLYRGDTQYF.